The subject of this entry is one TCR beta chain. As yet, its antigen is unknown. The data originate from a study of long-term antiretroviral therapy in people with HIV. Study-level information: The oldest samples precede the 2015 immediate-ART recommendation by about a decade.

The run of the v3.0 immunoSEQ assay was at survey level. The protocol was immunoSEQ multiplex PCR, while the TCRdb copy is restricted to in-frame clones and leaves out a portion. The data hold 20,000 to 25,000 clones, with 82% observed a single time. None of the participants with HIV were treated outside the United States. Overall study findings and caveats: ART preceded a rise in diversity that nonetheless stayed lower than in transplant donor controls. Control repertoires displayed wider CDR3 length ranges than the HIV repertoires.

The CDR3 is 15 amino acids. Trimming removed 3 bases from V and 0 bases from J, with 9 bases in between. Germline values: CDR1 MNHNS, CDR2 SASEGT. This chain links TRBV6-1 with TRBJ1-3; D ambiguous. This sequence was found in a woman in her 30s with HIV. The material was unsorted PBMCs, obtained 0.2 years after starting antiretroviral therapy. The CDR3 bases are TGTGCCAGCAGTGAGACATCGGACTCTGGAAACACCATATATTTT. Its translation: CASSETSDSGNTIYF.